This T cell receptor beta chain appears in the sequencing data of a study of T cell responses to AZD1222 COVID-19 vaccine. V shed 5 bases and J 3 bases; nucleotides not matched to a gene: 6. Germline V lookup: CDR1 SEHNR, CDR2 FQNEAQ (reference sequence). The CDR3 consists of 15 residues. Some clones are missing from TCRdb's copy, which holds only in-frame ones; the method was immunoSEQ multiplex PCR. The sample yields roughly 70,000 clones, about nine tenths seen once. The specimen was peripheral blood, collected on day 0 of AZD1222 vaccination. This chain links TRBV7-9 with TRBJ1-5; 8 bases line up with TRBD1. The origin of this receptor is an adult in good health. CDR3: CASSTSDRDNQPQHF. The CDR3 DNA follows: TGTGCCAGCAGCACCTCGGACAGGGACAATCAGCCCCAGCATTTT.